This T cell receptor (beta chain) is from a study of blood T cell repertoires in COVID-19 (TCRdb year 2020). The study in broad terms: Samples covering the acute and convalescent phases of COVID-19 were provided by collaborators in the United States, Italy and Spain. The material from the prospective study consisted of cDNA or gDNA derived from T cells, B-cell-depleted T cells, or PBMCs. Samples were obtained from the ongoing ImmuneRACE study (first 160 participants) and from about 1,300 subjects provided by 6 global collaborators. A de-identified subject ID, COVID-19 status, age in years and sex were almost always included in the sample metadata. Subjects who had been exposed to COVID-19, were actively infected with it, or had recovered from it provided the deeply sampled blood TCRbeta repertoires that made up the dataset. The repertoires were released in a freely available public database intended as a resource for research on the immune response to SARS-CoV-2. Where available, HLA class I and class II types were obtained from metadata supplied by the sample provider rather than from assay-based typing. Broader findings and caveats from the paper: The quantity of clinical and demographic metadata differed by source and by participant and was supplied without curation.

A remark on this clone: Its binding antigen is unknown. Base qualities were left out, and no much larger clone turns up one base away.

The immunoSEQ Assay, a bias-controlled multiplex PCR, was used to amplify TCRbeta CDR3 regions from genomic DNA. As for how the authors treated the data: Within the assay, amplification of reference gene primers was used to estimate how many nucleated cells each sample contained. To quantify the absolute abundance of each unique TCRbeta CDR3 rearrangement, sequence reads were collapsed and filtered. For each sample, productive Simpson clonality was calculated by taking the square root of Simpson's diversity index across productive rearrangements. In its TCRdb copy, this immuneACCESS table keeps in-frame sequences only and misses some clones. Where compared with another copy, unresolved V genes explain less than half of these, and the others have no known cause. V, J and clone size are taken as reported in that table, and D and trimming were inferred from the DNA itself. The sample table holds fewer than 250,000 clones, of which about 89% were seen once. Roughly 6.5% of the sample goes to the ten largest clones.

Inclusive of the bounding cysteine and phenylalanine, the CDR3 is 13 residues long. Left in the record is the CDR3 DNA by itself, 39 bases read in frame from the first base. Taken from the germline V gene, the CDR1 and CDR2 loops are MDHEN and SYDVKM. The junction shows trimming of 10 bases on V and 4 bases on J, and the gene matches do not reach 6 bases of it. A second Seattle source provided samples from volunteer blood donors who had recovered from COVID-19. Collaborating institutions collected whole blood in K2EDTA tubes following their own protocols. For TCRbeta analysis, collaborators shipped samples as frozen whole blood, isolated PBMCs, or DNA extracted from either of those sample types.

Rearrangement joined TRBV28 to TRBJ1-5; TRBD1 agrees with 8 junctional bases. The clonotype originates from a man aged 60-69 years who had recovered from COVID-19. Sequenced material: peripheral blood. CDR3 region: CAISRGRNQPQHF. The DNA sequence follows: TGTGCCATCTCCAGGGGGCGAAATCAGCCCCAGCATTTT.